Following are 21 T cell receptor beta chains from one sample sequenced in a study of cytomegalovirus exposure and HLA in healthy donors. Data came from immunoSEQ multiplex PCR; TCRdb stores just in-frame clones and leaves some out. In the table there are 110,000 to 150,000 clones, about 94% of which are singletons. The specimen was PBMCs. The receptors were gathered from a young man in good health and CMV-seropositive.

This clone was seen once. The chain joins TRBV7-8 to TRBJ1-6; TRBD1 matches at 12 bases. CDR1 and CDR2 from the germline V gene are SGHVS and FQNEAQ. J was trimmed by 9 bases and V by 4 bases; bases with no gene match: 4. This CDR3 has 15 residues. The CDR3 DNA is TGTGCCAGCAGCTCGGGACAGGGGGCATCTTCACCCCTCCACTTT. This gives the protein CASSSGQGASSPLHF.

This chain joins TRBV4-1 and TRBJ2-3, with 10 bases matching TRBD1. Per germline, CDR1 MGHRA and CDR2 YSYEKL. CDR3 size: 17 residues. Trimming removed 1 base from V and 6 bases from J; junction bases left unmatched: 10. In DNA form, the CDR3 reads TGCGCCAGCAGCCAAGGCCCCGGGACAGGGGCAGGGGATACGCAGTATTTT. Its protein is CASSQGPGTGAGDTQYF.

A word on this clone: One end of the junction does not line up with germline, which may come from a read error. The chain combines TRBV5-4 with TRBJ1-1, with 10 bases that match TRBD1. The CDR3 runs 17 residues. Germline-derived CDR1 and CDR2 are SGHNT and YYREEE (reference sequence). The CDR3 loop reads CASNLGGTGAGVTEAFF. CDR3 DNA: TGTGCCAGCAACTTGGGTGGGACAGGGGCCGGGGTCACTGAAGCTTTCTTT.

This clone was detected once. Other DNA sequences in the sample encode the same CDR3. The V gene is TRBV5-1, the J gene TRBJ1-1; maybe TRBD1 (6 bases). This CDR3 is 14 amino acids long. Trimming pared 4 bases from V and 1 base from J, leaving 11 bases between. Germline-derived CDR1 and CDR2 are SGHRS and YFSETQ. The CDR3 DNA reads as TGCGCCAGCAGCCTGACAGGAGCGAACACTGAAGCTTTCTTT. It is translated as CASSLTGANTEAFF.

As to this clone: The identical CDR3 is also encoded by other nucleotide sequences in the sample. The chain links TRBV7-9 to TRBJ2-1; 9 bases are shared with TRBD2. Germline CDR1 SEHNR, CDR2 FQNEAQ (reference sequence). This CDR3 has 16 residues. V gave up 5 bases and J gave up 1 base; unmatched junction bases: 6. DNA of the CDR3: TGTGCCAGCAGCCTGTCTCTAGCGGGATCCTACAATGAGCAGTTCTTC. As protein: CASSLSLAGSYNEQFF.

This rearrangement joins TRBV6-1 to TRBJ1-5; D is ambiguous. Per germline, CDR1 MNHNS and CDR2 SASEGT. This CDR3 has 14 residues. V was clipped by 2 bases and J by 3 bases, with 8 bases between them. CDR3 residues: CASSEYGHNQPQHF. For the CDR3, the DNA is TGTGCCAGCAGTGAATACGGTCACAATCAGCCCCAGCATTTT.

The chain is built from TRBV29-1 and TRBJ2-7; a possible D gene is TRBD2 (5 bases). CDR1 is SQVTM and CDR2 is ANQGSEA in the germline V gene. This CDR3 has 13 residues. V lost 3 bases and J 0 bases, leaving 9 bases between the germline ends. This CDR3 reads CSVEWETSYEQYF. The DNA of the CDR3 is TGCAGCGTTGAGTGGGAGACCTCCTACGAGCAGTACTTC.

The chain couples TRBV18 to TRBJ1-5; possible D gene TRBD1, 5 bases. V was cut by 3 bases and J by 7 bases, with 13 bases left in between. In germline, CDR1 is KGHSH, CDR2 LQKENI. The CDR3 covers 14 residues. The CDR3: CASSPGQGYQPQHF. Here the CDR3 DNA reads TGTGCCAGCTCACCGGGCCAGGGCTACCAGCCCCAGCATTTT.

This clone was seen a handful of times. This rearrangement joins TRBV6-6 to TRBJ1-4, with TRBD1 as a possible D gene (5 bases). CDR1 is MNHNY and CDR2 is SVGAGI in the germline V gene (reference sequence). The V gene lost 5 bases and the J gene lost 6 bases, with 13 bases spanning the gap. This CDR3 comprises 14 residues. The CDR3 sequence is CASSKDNPYEKLFF. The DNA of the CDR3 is TGTGCCAGCAGTAAGGACAACCCGTATGAAAAACTGTTTTTT.

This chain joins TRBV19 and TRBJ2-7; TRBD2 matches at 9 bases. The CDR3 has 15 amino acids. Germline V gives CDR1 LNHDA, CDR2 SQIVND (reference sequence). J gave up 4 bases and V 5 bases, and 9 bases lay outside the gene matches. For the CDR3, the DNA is TGTGCCAGTAGTCGGGTTAGCGGGAGTTTGTACGAGCAGTACTTC. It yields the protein CASSRVSGSLYEQYF.

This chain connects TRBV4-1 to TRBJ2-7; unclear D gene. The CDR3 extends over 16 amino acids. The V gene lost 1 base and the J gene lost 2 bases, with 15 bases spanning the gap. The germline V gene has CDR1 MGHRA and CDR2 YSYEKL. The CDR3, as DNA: TGCGCCAGCAGCCAAGTCCTCGAGACTGAGACCTACGAGCAGTACTTC. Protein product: CASSQVLETETYEQYF.

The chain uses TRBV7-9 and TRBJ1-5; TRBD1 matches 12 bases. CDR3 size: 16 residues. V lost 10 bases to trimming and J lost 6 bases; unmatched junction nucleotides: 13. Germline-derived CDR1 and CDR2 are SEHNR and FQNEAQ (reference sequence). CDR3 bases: TGTGCCACCGCTCGTGGGACAGGGGGCATTGGTCAGCCCCAGCATTTT. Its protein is CATARGTGGIGQPQHF.

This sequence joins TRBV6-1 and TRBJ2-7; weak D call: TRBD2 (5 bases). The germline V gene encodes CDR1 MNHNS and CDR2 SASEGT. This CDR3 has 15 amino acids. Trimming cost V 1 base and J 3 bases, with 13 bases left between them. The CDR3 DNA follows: TGTGCCAGCAGTGAAGGGACTTCCGCCAACTACGAGCAGTACTTC. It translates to CASSEGTSANYEQYF.

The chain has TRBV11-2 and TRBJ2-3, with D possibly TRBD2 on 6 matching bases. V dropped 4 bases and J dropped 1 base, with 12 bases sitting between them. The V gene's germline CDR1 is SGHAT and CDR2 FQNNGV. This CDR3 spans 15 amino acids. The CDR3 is CASSSKGLRTDTQYF. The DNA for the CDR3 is TGTGCCAGCAGCTCCAAGGGACTTCGCACAGATACGCAGTATTTT.

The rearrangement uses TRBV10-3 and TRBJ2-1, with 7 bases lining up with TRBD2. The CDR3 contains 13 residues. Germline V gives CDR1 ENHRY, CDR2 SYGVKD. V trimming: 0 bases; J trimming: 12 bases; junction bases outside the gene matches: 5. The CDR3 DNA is TGTGCCATCAGTGAGTCCGGAGGGAGGGTGCAGTTCTTC. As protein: CAISESGGRVQFF.

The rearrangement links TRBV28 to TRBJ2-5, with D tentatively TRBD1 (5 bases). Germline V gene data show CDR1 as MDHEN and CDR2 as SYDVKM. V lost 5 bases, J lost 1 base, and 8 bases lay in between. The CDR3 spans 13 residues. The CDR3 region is CASSPQGQETQYF. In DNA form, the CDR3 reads TGTGCCAGCAGTCCCCAGGGCCAAGAGACCCAGTACTTC.

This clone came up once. CDR3 protein: CASSLALKGRLPDTQYF. CDR3 nucleotides: TGTGCCAGCAGCTTGGCCTTGAAGGGGAGGTTGCCTGATACGCAGTATTTT. The rearrangement links TRBV5-7 to TRBJ2-3; D is perhaps TRBD2 (6 bases). TRBV5-7 is classed as an ORF, of uncertain function. The germline V and J ends were trimmed by 0 bases and 6 bases, with 20 bases remaining between them. The length of the CDR3 is 17 residues.

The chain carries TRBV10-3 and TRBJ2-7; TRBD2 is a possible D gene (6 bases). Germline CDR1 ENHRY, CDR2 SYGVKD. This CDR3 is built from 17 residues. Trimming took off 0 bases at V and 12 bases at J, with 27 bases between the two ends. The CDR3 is CAISESSGRGPPVVRYF. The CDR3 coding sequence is TGTGCCATCAGTGAGTCCTCCGGGAGAGGACCCCCCGTCGTGCGGTACTTC.

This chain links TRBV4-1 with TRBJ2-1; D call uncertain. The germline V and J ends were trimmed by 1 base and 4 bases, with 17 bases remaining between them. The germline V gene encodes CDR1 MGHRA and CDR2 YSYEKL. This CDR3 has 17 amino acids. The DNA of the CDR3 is TGCGCCAGCAGCCAAGTATTTGGAGTAAACGTATACAATGAGCAGTTCTTC. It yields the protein CASSQVFGVNVYNEQFF.

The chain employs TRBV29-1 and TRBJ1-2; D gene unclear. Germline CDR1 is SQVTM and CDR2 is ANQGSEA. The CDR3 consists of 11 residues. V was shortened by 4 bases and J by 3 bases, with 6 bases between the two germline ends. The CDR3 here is CSVGSDYGYTF. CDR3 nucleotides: TGCAGCGTTGGCAGTGACTATGGCTACACCTTC.

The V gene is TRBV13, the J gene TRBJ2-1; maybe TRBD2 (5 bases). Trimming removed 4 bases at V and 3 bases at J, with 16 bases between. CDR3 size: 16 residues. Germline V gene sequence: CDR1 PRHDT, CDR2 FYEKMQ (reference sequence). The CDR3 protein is CASSSFRRADYNEQFF. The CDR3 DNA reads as TGTGCCAGCAGCTCCTTTCGGCGGGCAGACTACAATGAGCAGTTCTTC.